These 15 T cell receptor beta chains were all obtained from the same sample, sequenced in a study of regulatory T cells in long-lasting Graves disease. Building the TCR beta libraries relied on iRepertoire HTBI primers, and CDR3 regions underwent Arm-PCR. TCRdb fed the multiplex PCR reads into MiXCR, producing one record per CDR3 protein. There are about 470,000 distinct CDR3 sequences in the sample; less than 25% occur only once, and about 7.8% lies in the top ten. Stated time point: persistent/refractory GD, antithyroid drugs over 5 years with positive TRAb. PBMC-extracted RNA yielded the TCR library. The sample was peripheral blood mononuclear cells (PBMCs), taken when the disease was refractory, from a patient treated with antithyroid drugs. Receptors were obtained from a female donor with Graves disease.

V usage is TRBV4-1 and J usage is TRBJ1-2; unclear D gene. The germline V gene has CDR1 MGHRA and CDR2 YSYEKL. CDR3 size: 14 residues. Between the trimmed V and J ends, which lost 1 base and 8 bases, there was a span of 14 bases. The CDR3 bases are TGCGCCAGCAGCCAAGTCCCGGGGTCCGGCGGCTACACCTTC. It encodes CASSQVPGSGGYTF.

This clonotype occurred a few times. CDR3 sequence reads: CASSQGRDSFYGYTF. CDR3 nucleotides: TGTGCCAGCAGCCAAGGCCGGGACAGCTTCTATGGCTACACCTTC. V is TRBV3-1 and J is TRBJ1-2; 7 bases agree with TRBD1. The germline CDR1 and CDR2 sequences are LGHDT and YNNKEL (reference sequence). This CDR3 is built from 15 residues. The ends lost 1 base at V and 4 bases at J; junction bases unmatched: 6.

This clonotype was seen a single time. The chain carries TRBV11-2 and TRBJ2-2, with 9 bases matching TRBD2. The ends lost 5 bases at V and 6 bases at J; junction bases unmatched: 7. The germline V gene has CDR1 SGHAT and CDR2 FQNNGV. CDR3 length: 15 amino acids. The chain's CDR3 is CASSNSGRLPGELFF. DNA for the CDR3: TGTGCCAGCAGCAACAGCGGGAGGCTCCCCGGGGAGCTGTTTTTT.

This clonotype appeared a few times. This chain joins TRBV6-1 and TRBJ2-1; 10 bases map to TRBD2. Germline CDR1 and CDR2: MNHNS and SASEGT. V was clipped by 0 bases and J by 5 bases; unmatched bases: 10. The CDR3 has 18 amino acids. In nucleotides, the CDR3 is TGTGCCAGCAGTGAAGCACTAGCGGGGTTTGCGCGGAACAATGAGCAGTTCTTC. It specifies CASSEALAGFARNNEQFF.

This clonotype has just a few counts. The chain combines TRBV4-1 with TRBJ2-5, with D possibly being TRBD1 (5 bases). Germline V CDR1 and CDR2: MGHRA, YSYEKL. The CDR3 length is 22 residues. V lost 5 bases and J 0 bases, leaving 34 bases between the germline ends. CDR3 nucleotides: TGCGCCAGCAGCGGTCGATTAGACAGTTACGGATTTGGGGCGGCAAACCAAGAGACCCAGTACTTC. Its translation is CASSGRLDSYGFGAANQETQYF.

As to this clonotype: This may be a read error: a much more frequent sequence differs by one nucleotide. The rearrangement uses TRBV7-8 and TRBJ1-4, with D possibly matching TRBD1 (6 bases). Trimming took 6 bases from V and 14 from J, leaving 25 bases between them. Germline CDR1 SGHVS, CDR2 FQNEAQ. The CDR3 has 15 amino acids. For the CDR3, the DNA is TGTGCCAGCAGTCCTAGTGCCGGACAGCCCTTGGGGCTGTTTTTT. This encodes CASSPSAGQPLGLFF.

This clonotype was counted at least ten times. The chain carries TRBV28 and TRBJ2-2; no definite D call. The CDR3 covers 12 residues. Trimming removed 3 bases at V and 7 bases at J, with 6 bases between. The V gene's germline CDR1 is MDHEN and CDR2 SYDVKM. Written as DNA, the CDR3 is TGTGCCAGCAGTTTCTCCTTCGGGGAGCTGTTTTTT. It specifies CASSFSFGELFF.

This clonotype occurred many times. The rearrangement joins TRBV7-2 to TRBJ2-7; D remains ambiguous. V lost 2 bases to trimming and J lost 2 bases, with 10 bases between them. The CDR3 runs to 14 residues. CDR1 SGHTA and CDR2 FQGNSA come from the germline V gene. CDR3 sequence (DNA): TGTGCCAGCAGCTTACCCGCAATCGCCTACGAGCAGTACTTC. It encodes CASSLPAIAYEQYF.

This clonotype was seen ten or more times. The rearrangement uses TRBV6-2 or TRBV6-3 and TRBJ2-7; 7 bases agree with TRBD1. Germline V gene lookup returns CDR1 MNHEY and CDR2 SVGEGT. The V and J ends lost 4 bases and 0 bases, in that order; junction bases with no gene match: 6. The CDR3 is made up of 15 amino acids. DNA of the CDR3: TGTGCCAGCAGTTGGACCCGGGACAGCTCCTACGAGCAGTACTTC. Protein product: CASSWTRDSSYEQYF.

This clonotype was observed a handful of times. V usage is TRBV20-1 and J usage is TRBJ1-4; unclear D gene. Trimming removed 6 bases from V and 3 bases from J, with 14 bases in between. Per the germline V gene, CDR1 is DFQATT and CDR2 is SNEGSKA (reference sequence). The CDR3 is 14 amino acids. As DNA, the CDR3 is TGCAGTGCAGACCGGGCCGTTCCTAATGAAAAACTGTTTTTT. It is translated as CSADRAVPNEKLFF.

The chain carries TRBV20-1 and TRBJ2-3; TRBD2 matches 10 bases. V dropped 6 bases and J dropped 3; count of bases not matched to a gene: 12. The CDR3 sequence is 16 residues long. Germline V gene lookup returns CDR1 DFQATT and CDR2 SNEGSKA (reference sequence). DNA of the CDR3: TGCAGTGCGAGGCGCGCTAGCGGGAGTATAACAGATACGCAGTATTTT. It translates to CSARRASGSITDTQYF.

This clonotype was seen repeatedly, ten times or more. The chain recombines TRBV29-1 with TRBJ2-2; D remains unclear. The CDR3 has 11 amino acids. Trimming took off 6 bases at V and 2 bases at J, with 4 bases between the two ends. The germline V gene encodes CDR1 SQVTM and CDR2 ANQGSEA. The CDR3 sequence: CSVANTGELFF. The CDR3 DNA reads as TGCAGCGTCGCAAACACCGGGGAGCTGTTTTTT.

This clonotype was observed a few times. The chain combines TRBV28 with TRBJ2-7; D remains ambiguous. Germline assignment: CDR1 MDHEN and CDR2 SYDVKM. The CDR3 totals 12 residues. Trimming left V 3 bases short and J 6 bases short, with 9 bases between. The CDR3 loop is CASSFVGLEQYF. The CDR3 DNA reads TGTGCCAGCAGTTTTGTAGGTCTCGAGCAGTACTTC.

Regarding this clonotype: A far larger clone is one base from this, pointing to a likely read error. The J gene is TRBJ1-2, the V gene TRBV28; TRBD1 aligns across 9 bases. The germline V gene encodes CDR1 MDHEN and CDR2 SYDVKM. This CDR3 is 15 amino acids long. CDR3 loop: CASSPLGGTGNGDTF. CDR3 nucleotides: TGTGCCAGCAGCCCGTTGGGCGGGACAGGGAATGGCGACACCTTC.

This clonotype has a handful of counts. V gene TRBV5-6 combines with J gene TRBJ1-2, with D uncertain. Germline values: CDR1 SGHDT, CDR2 YYEEEE. The ends were cut back, 3 bases at V and 3 bases at J, with 21 bases in the middle. The CDR3 runs 17 residues. Here the CDR3 DNA reads TGTGCCAGCAGCTCATCCTCCCGCGGACGGATAGACTATGGCTACACCTTC. Its translation: CASSSSSRGRIDYGYTF.